These 2 T cell receptor beta chains came from one sample sequenced in a study of T cell responses to AZD1222 COVID-19 vaccine. Sequencing was performed with immunoSEQ multiplex PCR; in TCRdb, only in-frame clones are kept and a portion is missing. The sample holds about 150,000 clones, roughly 91% seen once. Sequenced material: peripheral blood, taken 28 days after the second AZD1222 dose. Receptors were obtained from an adult who received the AZD1222 COVID-19 vaccine.

V and J are TRBV19 and TRBJ2-7; D gene uncertain. V was pared by 10 bases and J by 8 bases, with 24 bases between. The CDR3 is made up of 14 amino acids. Germline V CDR1 and CDR2: LNHDA, SQIVND (reference sequence). In nucleotides, the CDR3 is TGTGCCACCTCCTTTCGGACCAACATCCGACAGCAGTACTTC. Translated: CATSFRTNIRQQYF.

The J gene is TRBJ1-5, the V gene TRBV7-8; 7 nucleotides agree with TRBD1. The CDR3 is 14 amino acids. Germline CDR1 SGHVS, CDR2 FQNEAQ. V trimming: 5 bases; J trimming: 3 bases; junction bases outside the gene matches: 4. CDR3 protein: CASSQGGINQPQHF. CDR3 DNA: TGTGCCAGCAGCCAGGGGGGGATCAATCAGCCCCAGCATTTT.